Listed below are T cell receptor beta chains from one sample, sequenced in a study of human T cells and chemical hapten exposure. Each CDR3 protein is one row after TCRdb ran MiXCR on the RACE reads. The sample carries about 120,000 distinct CDR3 sequences, 11% recorded once. This sample comprised whole blood, obtained in connection with sensitization to the hapten diphenylcyclopropenone (DPC). Receptors were obtained from a woman between 50 and 59 years old with alopecia areata. Some clones in this sample may be carry-over from other donors' samples. The CDR3 runs from the conserved cysteine through the conserved F or W. The order of the fields is V gene, J gene, CDR3 length, clone size, D gene, CDR3 protein, CDR3 DNA. The D gene is left open where the match is weak. A clone size is listed for some rows: how often the clone was seen (once, few, many), or a class if it is expanded.

TRBV7-2	TRBJ2-3	15	.	.	CASSRRAAAADTQYF	TGTGCCAGCAGCCGCAGGGCCGCGGCAGCAGATACGCAGTATTTT
TRBV4-3	TRBJ1-5	15	few	.	CASSQDVGGLGPQHF	TGCGCCAGCAGCCAAGACGTGGGGGGGCTGGGGCCCCAGCATTTT
TRBV30	TRBJ2-7	13	.	TRBD2	CAWRSGGSYEQYF	TGTGCCTGGAGAAGCGGGGGCTCCTACGAGCAGTACTTC
TRBV6-6	TRBJ2-1	14	.	.	CASSYGSSYNEQFF	TGTGCCAGCAGTTACGGGAGCTCCTACAATGAGCAGTTCTTC
TRBV29-1	TRBJ2-7	14	.	TRBD1	CSVGLGQGGYEQYF	TGCAGCGTGGGCCTTGGACAGGGGGGATACGAGCAGTACTTC
TRBV7-2	TRBJ1-5	14	few	.	CASNSGPGHEPQHF	TGTGCCAGCAACTCCGGACCCGGACACGAGCCCCAGCATTTT
TRBV21-1	TRBJ2-3	15	.	.	CASRGTGVSTDTQYF	TGTGCCAGCAGGGGGACAGGAGTTAGCACAGATACGCAGTATTTT
TRBV19	TRBJ2-3	15	few	TRBD1	CASSIETGSEDTQYF	TGTGCCAGTAGTATAGAGACAGGGAGTGAGGATACGCAGTATTTT
TRBV11-2	TRBJ1-1	15	few	.	CASSLERGAGTEAFF	TGTGCCAGCAGCTTAGAGCGGGGGGCCGGGACTGAAGCTTTCTTT
TRBV13	TRBJ2-7	15	.	TRBD2	CASSSSGNWVDEQYF	TGTGCCAGCAGCTCAAGCGGGAATTGGGTCGACGAGCAGTACTTC
TRBV5-1	TRBJ2-3	17	few	.	CASSLEETSSSTDTQYF	TGCGCCAGCAGCTTGGAAGAAACTAGCAGTAGCACAGATACGCAGTATTTT
TRBV7-6	TRBJ1-1	14	few	.	CASSLEVMNTEAFF	TGTGCCAGCAGCTTAGAGGTTATGAACACTGAAGCTTTCTTT
TRBV20-1	TRBJ2-1	14	few	TRBD2	CSATGTRALPEQFF	TGCAGTGCTACCGGGACTAGAGCGCTACCTGAGCAGTTCTTC
TRBV14	TRBJ2-1	18	.	TRBD2	CASSQGPGTSGGNNEQFF	TGTGCCAGCAGCCAAGGCCCCGGGACTAGCGGGGGAAACAATGAGCAGTTCTTC
TRBV6-1	TRBJ1-1	16	.	.	CASSESGDKMNTEAFF	TGTGCCAGCAGTGAATCTGGGGACAAGATGAACACTGAAGCTTTCTTT
TRBV2	TRBJ1-4	13	.	TRBD1	CASSRTGDGKLFF	TGTGCCAGCAGTAGGACAGGGGACGGAAAACTGTTTTTT
TRBV12-3/TRBV12-4	TRBJ1-6	15	few	.	CASSLAAGRNSPLHF	TGTGCCAGCAGTTTAGCGGCAGGGCGGAATTCACCCCTCCACTTT
TRBV2	TRBJ2-2	15	.	TRBD1	CASDRDRANTGELFF	TGTGCCAGCGATAGGGACAGGGCGAACACCGGGGAGCTGTTTTTT
TRBV2	TRBJ1-1	14	.	.	CASSLMGEGTEAFF	TGTGCCAGCAGCCTAATGGGGGAAGGGACTGAAGCTTTCTTT
TRBV12-3/TRBV12-4	TRBJ1-5	15	few	.	CASSFRGVSNQPQHF	TGTGCCAGCAGTTTTAGGGGCGTTAGCAATCAGCCCCAGCATTTT
TRBV4-2	TRBJ1-2	14	.	.	CASSQDPGSYGYTF	TGTGCCAGCAGCCAAGATCCAGGGAGCTATGGCTACACCTTC
TRBV12-3/TRBV12-4	TRBJ2-1	15	.	TRBD1	CASTSPGQCYNEQFF	TGTGCCAGCACCTCGCCGGGACAGTGTTACAATGAGCAGTTCTTC
TRBV6-2/TRBV6-3	TRBJ1-5	16	.	.	CASSPDWSLNNQPQHF	TGTGCCAGCAGTCCCGATTGGAGTCTAAACAATCAGCCCCAGCATTTT
TRBV6-2/TRBV6-3	TRBJ1-4	15	few	.	CASSLSDLPLGKLFF	TGTGCCAGCAGCCTCTCGGACTTACCCCTCGGAAAACTGTTTTTT
TRBV27	TRBJ2-3	13	.	.	CASNGRSTDTQYF	TGTGCCAGCAACGGCAGAAGCACAGATACGCAGTATTTT
TRBV29-1	TRBJ1-1	14	.	.	CSSAGRLANTEAFF	TGCAGCTCCGCGGGCCGACTGGCCAACACTGAAGCTTTCTTT
TRBV6-1	TRBJ1-5	13	.	.	CASSSREWVPQHF	TGTGCCAGCAGTTCCAGGGAGTGGGTGCCCCAGCATTTT
TRBV3-1	TRBJ1-2	17	few	TRBD1	CASSQDLGTGEKDGYTF	TGTGCCAGCAGCCAAGATCTGGGGACAGGGGAGAAGGATGGCTACACCTTC
TRBV12-3/TRBV12-4	TRBJ1-1	11	few	TRBD1	CASTSPGGAFF	TGTGCCAGCACGTCCCCAGGGGGAGCTTTCTTT
TRBV27	TRBJ2-1	15	.	TRBD1	CASRQTGNSYNEQFF	TGTGCCAGCAGGCAGACAGGGAACTCCTACAATGAGCAGTTCTTC
TRBV11-2	TRBJ1-3	16	.	.	CASSLVPGTLGNTIYF	TGTGCCAGCAGCTTAGTCCCCGGGACGCTTGGAAACACCATATATTTT
TRBV3-1	TRBJ2-7	12	many	.	CASSQQGGEQYF	TGTGCCAGCAGCCAACAGGGAGGCGAGCAGTACTTC
TRBV9	TRBJ1-6	13	.	.	CASSADSNSPLHF	TGTGCCAGCAGCGCGGACAGTAATTCACCCCTCCACTTT
TRBV3-1	TRBJ2-1	16	.	TRBD2	CACSHASGGERNEQFF	TGTGCCTGCAGCCATGCAAGCGGGGGGGAACGGAATGAGCAGTTCTTC
TRBV29-1	TRBJ2-1	10	.	.	CSGRSKTQFF	TGCAGCGGAAGAAGTAAAACGCAGTTCTTC
TRBV7-2	TRBJ2-5	15	.	TRBD2	CASSLIAGGPETQYF	TGTGCCAGCAGCCTAATAGCGGGCGGACCGGAGACCCAGTACTTC
TRBV27	TRBJ2-7	14	few	.	CASSLSEASHEQYF	TGTGCCAGCAGTTTATCAGAGGCGTCCCACGAGCAGTACTTC